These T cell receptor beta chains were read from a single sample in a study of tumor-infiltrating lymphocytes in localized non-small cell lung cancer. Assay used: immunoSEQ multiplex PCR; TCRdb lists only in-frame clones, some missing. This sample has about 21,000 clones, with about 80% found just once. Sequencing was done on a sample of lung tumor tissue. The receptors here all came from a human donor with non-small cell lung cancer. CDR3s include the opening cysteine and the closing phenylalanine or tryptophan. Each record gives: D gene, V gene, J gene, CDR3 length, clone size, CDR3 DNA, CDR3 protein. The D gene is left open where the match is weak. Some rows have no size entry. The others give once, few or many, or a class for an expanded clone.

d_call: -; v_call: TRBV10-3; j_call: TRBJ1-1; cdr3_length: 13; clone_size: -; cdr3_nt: TGTGCCACCTCGGACCCCATGGTCACTGAAGCTTTCTTT; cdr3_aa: CATSDPMVTEAFF
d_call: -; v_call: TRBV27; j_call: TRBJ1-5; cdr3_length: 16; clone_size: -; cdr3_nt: TGTGCCAGCAGTCGGTCGCCCCCGGAGGGCAATCAGCCCCAGCATTTT; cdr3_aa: CASSRSPPEGNQPQHF
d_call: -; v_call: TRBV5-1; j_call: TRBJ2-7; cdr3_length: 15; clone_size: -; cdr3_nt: TGCGCCAGCAGCCCAACCATAGACCACACCTACGAGCAGTACTTC; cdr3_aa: CASSPTIDHTYEQYF
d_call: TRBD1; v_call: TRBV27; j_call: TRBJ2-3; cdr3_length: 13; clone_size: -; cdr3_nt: TGTGCCAGCAGCCCCCGGCCGGGACAGACGCAGTATTTT; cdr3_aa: CASSPRPGQTQYF
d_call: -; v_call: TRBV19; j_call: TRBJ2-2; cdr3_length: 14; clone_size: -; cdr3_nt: TGTGCCAGTAGTAAGGCAGGGCGGACCGGGGAGCTGTTTTTT; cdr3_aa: CASSKAGRTGELFF
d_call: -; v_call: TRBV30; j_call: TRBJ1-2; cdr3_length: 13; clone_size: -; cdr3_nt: TGTGCCTGGACGGGACGGAGTAACTATGGCTACACCTTC; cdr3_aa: CAWTGRSNYGYTF
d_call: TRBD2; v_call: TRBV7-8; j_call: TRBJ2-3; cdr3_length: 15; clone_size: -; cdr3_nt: TGTGCCAGCAGCTCCCTAGCGGCTAGCACAGATACGCAGTATTTT; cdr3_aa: CASSSLAASTDTQYF
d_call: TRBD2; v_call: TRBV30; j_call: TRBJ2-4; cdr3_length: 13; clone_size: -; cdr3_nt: TGTGCCTGGAGTGTACGGGGGGGCAACATTCAGTACTTC; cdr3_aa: CAWSVRGGNIQYF
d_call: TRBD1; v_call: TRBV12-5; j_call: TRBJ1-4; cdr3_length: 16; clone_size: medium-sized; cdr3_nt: TGTGCTAGTGACAGACAGGGAGCGGCAACTAATGAAAAACTGTTTTTT; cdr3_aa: CASDRQGAATNEKLFF
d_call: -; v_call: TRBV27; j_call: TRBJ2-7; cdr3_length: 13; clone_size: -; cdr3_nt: TGTGCCAGCCGATTTACGAGCTCCTACGAGCAGTACTTC; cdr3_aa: CASRFTSSYEQYF
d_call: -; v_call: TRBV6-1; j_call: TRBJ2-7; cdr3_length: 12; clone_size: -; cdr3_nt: TGTGCCAGCAGTCTTGAAGTTAACCCGGGGTACTTC; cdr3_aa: CASSLEVNPGYF
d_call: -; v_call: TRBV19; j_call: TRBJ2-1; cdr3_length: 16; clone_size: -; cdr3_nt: TGTGCCAGTAGTGGGGGTAGGCTCCTTACAAACAATGAGCAGTTCTTC; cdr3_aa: CASSGGRLLTNNEQFF
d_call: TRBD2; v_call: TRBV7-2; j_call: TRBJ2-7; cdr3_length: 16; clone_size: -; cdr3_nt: TGTGCCAGCAGCTTAGCTTCTAGCGGGAATTACTACGAGCAGTACTTC; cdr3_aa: CASSLASSGNYYEQYF
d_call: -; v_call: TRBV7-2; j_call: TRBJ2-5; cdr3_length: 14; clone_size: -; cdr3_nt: TGTGCCAGCAGCTTAGGTTGGGGCCAAGAGACCCAGTACTTC; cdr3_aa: CASSLGWGQETQYF
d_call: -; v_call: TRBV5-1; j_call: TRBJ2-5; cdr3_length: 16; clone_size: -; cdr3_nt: TGCGCCAGCAGAGGGGCCGTAGCGGTGAAAGAAGAGACCCAGTACTTC; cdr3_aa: CASRGAVAVKEETQYF
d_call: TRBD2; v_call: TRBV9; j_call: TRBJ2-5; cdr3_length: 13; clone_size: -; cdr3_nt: TGTGCCAGCAGCGCCGGGACTAGCGGGACCCAGTACTTC; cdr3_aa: CASSAGTSGTQYF
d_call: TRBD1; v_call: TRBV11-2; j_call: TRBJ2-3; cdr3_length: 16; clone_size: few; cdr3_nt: TGTGCCAGCAGCAGCGAGGGACAGGGGATTCTCGTTACGCAGTATTTT; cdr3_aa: CASSSEGQGILVTQYF
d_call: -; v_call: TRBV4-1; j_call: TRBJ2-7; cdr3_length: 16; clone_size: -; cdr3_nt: TGCGCCAGCAGCCAACAAAGTGCAAGGGGGGCATACGAGCAGTACTTC; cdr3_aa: CASSQQSARGAYEQYF
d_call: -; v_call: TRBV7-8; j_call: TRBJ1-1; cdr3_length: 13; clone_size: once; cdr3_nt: TGTGCCAGCAGCCCATATCAGAACACTGAAGCTTTCTTT; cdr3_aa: CASSPYQNTEAFF
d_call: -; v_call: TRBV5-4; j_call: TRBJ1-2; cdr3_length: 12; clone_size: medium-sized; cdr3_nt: TGTGCCAGCAGCTTGGACAGCTATGGCTACACCTTC; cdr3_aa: CASSLDSYGYTF
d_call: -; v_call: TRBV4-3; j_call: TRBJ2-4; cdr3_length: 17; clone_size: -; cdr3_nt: TGCGCCAGCAGCCAAGATCTGGGGGCGGGACCTCAAAACATTCAGTACTTC; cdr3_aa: CASSQDLGAGPQNIQYF
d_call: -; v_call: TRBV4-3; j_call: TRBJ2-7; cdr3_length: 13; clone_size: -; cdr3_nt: TGCGCCAGCAGCCAAGACCGGGGCTTCGAGCAGTACTTC; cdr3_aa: CASSQDRGFEQYF
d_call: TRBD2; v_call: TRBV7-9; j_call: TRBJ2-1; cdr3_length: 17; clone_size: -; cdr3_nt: TGTGCCAGCAGTCCCACCACACGGGAGGGGACCTACAATGAGCAGTTCTTC; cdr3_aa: CASSPTTREGTYNEQFF
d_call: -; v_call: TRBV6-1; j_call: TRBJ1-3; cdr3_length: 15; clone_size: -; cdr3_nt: TGTGCCAGCGGCAGTCGTAATCAAGCTGGAAACACCATATATTTT; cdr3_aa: CASGSRNQAGNTIYF
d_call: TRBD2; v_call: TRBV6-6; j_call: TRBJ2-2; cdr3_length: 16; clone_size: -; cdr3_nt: TGTGCCAGCAGTAGTAGCGGGAGGGCCGGTAGCGGGGAGCTGTTTTTT; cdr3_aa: CASSSSGRAGSGELFF
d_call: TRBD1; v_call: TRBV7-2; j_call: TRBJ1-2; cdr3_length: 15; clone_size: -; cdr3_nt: TGTGCCAGCAGCATCGGACAGGGAAGTGTCTATGGCTACACCTTC; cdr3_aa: CASSIGQGSVYGYTF
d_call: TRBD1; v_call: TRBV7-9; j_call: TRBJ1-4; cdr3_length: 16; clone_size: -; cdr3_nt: TGTGCCAGCAGTACCGGACAGGGTACCTCCAATGAAAAACTGTTTTTT; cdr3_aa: CASSTGQGTSNEKLFF
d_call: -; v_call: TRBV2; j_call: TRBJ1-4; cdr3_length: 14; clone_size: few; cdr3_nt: TGTGCCAGCAGGTACAGCTCCCCAGGGGAAAAACTGTTTTTT; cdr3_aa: CASRYSSPGEKLFF
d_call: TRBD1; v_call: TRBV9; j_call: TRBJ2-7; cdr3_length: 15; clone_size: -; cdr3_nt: TGTGCCAGCAGCGTTGGACAGGGCCATCCTTACGAGCAGTACTTC; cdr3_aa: CASSVGQGHPYEQYF
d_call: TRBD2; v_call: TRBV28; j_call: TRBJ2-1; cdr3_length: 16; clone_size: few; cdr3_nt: TGTGCCAGCAGTTATTTTGCGGGAGGGAGGTACAATGAGCAGTTCTTC; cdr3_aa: CASSYFAGGRYNEQFF
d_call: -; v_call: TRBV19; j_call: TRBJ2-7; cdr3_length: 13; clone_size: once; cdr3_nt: TGTGCCAGTAGTATCGGGGAGAGCTACGAGCAGTACTTC; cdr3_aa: CASSIGESYEQYF
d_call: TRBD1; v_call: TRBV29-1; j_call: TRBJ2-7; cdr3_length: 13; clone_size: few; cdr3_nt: TGCAGCGTTGAAGGAACAGGGGTCTACGAGCAGTACTTC; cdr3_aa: CSVEGTGVYEQYF
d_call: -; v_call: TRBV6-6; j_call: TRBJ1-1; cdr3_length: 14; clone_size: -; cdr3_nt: TGTGCCTCCCTCGGGACGGGGCTAAACACTGAAGCTTTCTTT; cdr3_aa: CASLGTGLNTEAFF
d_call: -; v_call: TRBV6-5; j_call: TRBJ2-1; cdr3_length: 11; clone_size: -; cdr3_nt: TGTGCCAGCAGCCGCGACAATGAGCAGTTCTTC; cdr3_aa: CASSRDNEQFF
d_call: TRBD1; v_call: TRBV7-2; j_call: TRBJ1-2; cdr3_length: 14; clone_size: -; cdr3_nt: TGTGCCAGCAGCCGCCAGGGGGCTGTATATGGCTACACCTTC; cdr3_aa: CASSRQGAVYGYTF
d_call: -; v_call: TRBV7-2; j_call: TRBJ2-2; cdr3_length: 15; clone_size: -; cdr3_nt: TGTGCCAGCAGCTTAGCGGGACGGAACACCGGGGAGCTGTTTTTT; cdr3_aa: CASSLAGRNTGELFF
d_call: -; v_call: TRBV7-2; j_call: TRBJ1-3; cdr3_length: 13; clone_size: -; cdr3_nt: TGTGCCTCTGGGGTGGGAACTGGAAACACCATATATTTT; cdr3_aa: CASGVGTGNTIYF
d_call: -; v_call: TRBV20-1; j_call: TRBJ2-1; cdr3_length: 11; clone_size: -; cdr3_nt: TGCAGTGAGAGGGTAGGCAATGAGCAGTTCTTC; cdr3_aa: CSERVGNEQFF
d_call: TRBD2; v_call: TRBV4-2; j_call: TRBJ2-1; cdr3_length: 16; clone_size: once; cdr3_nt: TGTGCCAGCAGCCAAGAAACAGCGGGAGATAACAATGAGCAGTTCTTC; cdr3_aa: CASSQETAGDNNEQFF
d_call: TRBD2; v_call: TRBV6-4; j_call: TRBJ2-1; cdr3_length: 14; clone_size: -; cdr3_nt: TGTGCCAGCAGTGAAGCTAGCGGGAGAGGTGAGCAGTTCTTC; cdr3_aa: CASSEASGRGEQFF
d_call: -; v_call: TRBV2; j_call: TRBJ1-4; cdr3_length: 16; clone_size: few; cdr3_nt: TGTGCCAGCGCGACGGGGAGGCTCTTAACTAATGAAAAACTGTTTTTT; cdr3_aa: CASATGRLLTNEKLFF
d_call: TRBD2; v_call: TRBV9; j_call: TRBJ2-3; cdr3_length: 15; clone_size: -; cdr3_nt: TGTGCCAGCAGCGTAGGACTAGCGGAATTAGATACGCAGTATTTT; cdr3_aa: CASSVGLAELDTQYF
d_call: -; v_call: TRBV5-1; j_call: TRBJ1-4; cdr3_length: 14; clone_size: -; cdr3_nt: TGCGCCAGCAGCTTCACAGGGTGGGATGAAAAACTGTTTTTT; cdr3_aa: CASSFTGWDEKLFF
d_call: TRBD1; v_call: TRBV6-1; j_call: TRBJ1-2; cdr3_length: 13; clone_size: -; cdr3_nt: TGTGCCAGCAGTGAAGCCACAGGGGTGAGGTACACCTTC; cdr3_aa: CASSEATGVRYTF
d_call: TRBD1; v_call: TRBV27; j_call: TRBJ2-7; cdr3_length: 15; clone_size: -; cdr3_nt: TGTGCCAGCCGCCGGCCGGGACAGGGTTTTAAGGAGCAGTACTTC; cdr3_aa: CASRRPGQGFKEQYF
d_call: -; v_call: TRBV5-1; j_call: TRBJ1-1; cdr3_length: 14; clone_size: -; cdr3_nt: TGCGCCAGCAGCTTGGCCGTGCGGGCCACTGAAGCTTTCTTT; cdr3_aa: CASSLAVRATEAFF
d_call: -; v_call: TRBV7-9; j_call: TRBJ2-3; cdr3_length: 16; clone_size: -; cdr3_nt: TGTGCCAGCTCGCTCCGGAGCGGAGCTAGCACAGATACGCAGTATTTT; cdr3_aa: CASSLRSGASTDTQYF
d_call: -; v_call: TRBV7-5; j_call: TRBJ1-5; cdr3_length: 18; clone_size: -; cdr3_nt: TGTGCCAGAACCGTATGGGGGGCGGCCGTCCACTGCAATCAGCCCCAGCATTTT; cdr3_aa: CARTVWGAAVHCNQPQHF